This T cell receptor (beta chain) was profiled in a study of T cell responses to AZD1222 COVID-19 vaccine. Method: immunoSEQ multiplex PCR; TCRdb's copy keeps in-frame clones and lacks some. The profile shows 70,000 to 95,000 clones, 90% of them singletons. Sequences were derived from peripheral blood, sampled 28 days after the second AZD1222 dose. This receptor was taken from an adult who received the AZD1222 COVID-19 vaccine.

As DNA, the CDR3 is TGTGCCAGCAGTGAGGCCGGGACAGCGATGGGAGGGAAAGCTTTCTTT. Translating gives CASSEAGTAMGGKAFF. The gene calls are TRBV6-1 and TRBJ1-1; 7 nucleotides align to TRBD1. The CDR3 runs 16 residues. Germline loops: CDR1 MNHNS, CDR2 SASEGT. The junction had 16 bases not matched to a gene; V was cut back by 3 bases and J by 9 bases.